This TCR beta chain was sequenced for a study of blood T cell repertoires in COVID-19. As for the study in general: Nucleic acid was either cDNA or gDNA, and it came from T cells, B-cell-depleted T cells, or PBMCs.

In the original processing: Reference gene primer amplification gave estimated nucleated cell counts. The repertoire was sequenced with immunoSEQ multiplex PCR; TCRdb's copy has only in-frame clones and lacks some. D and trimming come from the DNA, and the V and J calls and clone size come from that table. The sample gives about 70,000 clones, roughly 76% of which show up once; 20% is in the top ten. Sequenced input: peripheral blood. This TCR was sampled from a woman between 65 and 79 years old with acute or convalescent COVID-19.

DNA for the CDR3: TGTGCCAGCACCTCAACTAGCGGCCCGAACACCGGGGAGCTGTTTTTT. Translation gives CASTSTSGPNTGELFF. The J gene is TRBJ2-2, the V gene TRBV9; TRBD2 aligns across 8 bases. V lost 6 bases and J lost 0; bases outside the gene matches: 7. CDR3 length equals 16 residues. The V gene's germline CDR1 is SGDLS and CDR2 YYNGEE. The whole variable domain, remainder taken from reference TRBV9 and TRBJ2-2, is DSGVTQTPKHLITATGQRVTLRCSPRSGDLSVYWYQQSLDQGLQFLIQYYNGEERAKGNILERFSAQQFPDLHSELNLSSLELGDSALYFCASTSTSGPNTGELFFGEGSRLTVL.